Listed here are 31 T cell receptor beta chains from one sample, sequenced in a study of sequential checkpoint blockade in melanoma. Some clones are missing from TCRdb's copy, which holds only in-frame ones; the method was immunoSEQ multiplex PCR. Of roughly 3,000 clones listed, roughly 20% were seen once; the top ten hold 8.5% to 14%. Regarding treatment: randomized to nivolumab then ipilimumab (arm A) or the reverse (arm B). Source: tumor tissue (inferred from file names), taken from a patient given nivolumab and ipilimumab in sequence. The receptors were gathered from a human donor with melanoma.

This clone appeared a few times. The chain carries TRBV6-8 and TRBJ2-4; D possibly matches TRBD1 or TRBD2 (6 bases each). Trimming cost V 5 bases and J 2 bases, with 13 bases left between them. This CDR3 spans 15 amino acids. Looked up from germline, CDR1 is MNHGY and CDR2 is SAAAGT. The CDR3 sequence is CASSGGTPSKNIQYF. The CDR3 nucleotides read TGTGCCAGCAGTGGCGGGACACCCTCCAAAAACATTCAGTACTTC.

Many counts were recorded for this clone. The CDR3 DNA is TGTGCCAGCAGCGGTGACAGAACCTCCTCCTACGAGCAGTACTTC. Amino acid sequence: CASSGDRTSSYEQYF. This chain uses TRBV11-3 with TRBJ2-7, with a possible D match to TRBD1 (5 bases). The CDR3 runs to 15 residues. Trimming shortened V by 5 bases and J by 0 bases, and 14 bases separated the two germline ends. Germline CDR1 is SGHNT and CDR2 is YENEEA.

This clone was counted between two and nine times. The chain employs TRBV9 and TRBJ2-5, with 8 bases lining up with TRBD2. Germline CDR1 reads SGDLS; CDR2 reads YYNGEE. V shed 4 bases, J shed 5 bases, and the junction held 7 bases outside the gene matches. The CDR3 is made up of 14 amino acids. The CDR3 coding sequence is TGTGCCAGCAGCCCCAGCGGGGGACGGGAGACCCAGTACTTC. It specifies CASSPSGGRETQYF.

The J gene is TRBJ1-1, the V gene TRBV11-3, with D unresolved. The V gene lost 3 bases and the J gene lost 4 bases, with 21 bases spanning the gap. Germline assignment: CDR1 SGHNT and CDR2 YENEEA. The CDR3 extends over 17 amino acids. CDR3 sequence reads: CASSLESLARAGTEAFF. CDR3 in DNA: TGTGCCAGCAGCTTGGAGTCCCTGGCCCGGGCGGGCACTGAAGCTTTCTTT.

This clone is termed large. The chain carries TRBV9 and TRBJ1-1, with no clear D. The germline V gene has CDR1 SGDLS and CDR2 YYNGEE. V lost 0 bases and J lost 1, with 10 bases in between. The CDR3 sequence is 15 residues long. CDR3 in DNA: TGTGCCAGCAGCGTAGTAGCAAGGTCGAACACTGAAGCTTTCTTT. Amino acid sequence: CASSVVARSNTEAFF.

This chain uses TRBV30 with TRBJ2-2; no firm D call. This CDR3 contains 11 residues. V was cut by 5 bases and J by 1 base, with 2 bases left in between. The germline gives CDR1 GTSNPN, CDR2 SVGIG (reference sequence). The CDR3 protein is CAWGNTGELFF. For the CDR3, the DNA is TGTGCCTGGGGGAACACCGGGGAGCTGTTTTTT.

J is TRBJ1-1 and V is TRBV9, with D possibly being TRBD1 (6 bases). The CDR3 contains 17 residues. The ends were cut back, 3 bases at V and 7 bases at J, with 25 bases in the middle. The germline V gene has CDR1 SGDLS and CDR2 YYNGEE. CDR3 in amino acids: CASSAYRAPSRTGEAFF. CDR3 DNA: TGTGCCAGCAGCGCCTACAGGGCCCCCAGCCGAACCGGTGAAGCTTTCTTT.

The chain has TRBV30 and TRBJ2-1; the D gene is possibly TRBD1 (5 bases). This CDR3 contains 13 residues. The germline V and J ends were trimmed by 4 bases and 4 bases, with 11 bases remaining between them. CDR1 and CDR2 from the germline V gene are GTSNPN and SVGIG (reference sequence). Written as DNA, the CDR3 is TGTGCCTGGAATCACCAGGGTTACAATGAGCAGTTCTTC. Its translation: CAWNHQGYNEQFF.

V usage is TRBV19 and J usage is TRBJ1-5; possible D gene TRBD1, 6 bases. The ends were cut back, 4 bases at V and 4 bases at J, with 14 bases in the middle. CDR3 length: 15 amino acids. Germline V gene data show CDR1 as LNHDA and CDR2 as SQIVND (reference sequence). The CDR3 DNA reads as TGTGCCAGTAGTACGTTAGGGGGAGGAAATCAGCCCCAGCATTTT. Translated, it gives CASSTLGGGNQPQHF.

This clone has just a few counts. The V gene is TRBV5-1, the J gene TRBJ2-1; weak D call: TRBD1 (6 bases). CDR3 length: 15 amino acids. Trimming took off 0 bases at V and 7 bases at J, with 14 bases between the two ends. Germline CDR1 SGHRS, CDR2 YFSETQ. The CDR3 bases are TGCGCCAGCAGCTTGGCCAGAGGGGGTCTGAATGAGCAGTTCTTC. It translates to CASSLARGGLNEQFF.

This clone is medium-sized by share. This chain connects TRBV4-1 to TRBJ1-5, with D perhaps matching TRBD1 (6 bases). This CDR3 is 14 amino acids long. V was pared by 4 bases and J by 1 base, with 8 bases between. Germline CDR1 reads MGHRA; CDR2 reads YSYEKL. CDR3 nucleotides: TGCGCCAGCAGCCTCGGGACAAGCAATCAGCCCCAGCATTTT. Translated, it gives CASSLGTSNQPQHF.

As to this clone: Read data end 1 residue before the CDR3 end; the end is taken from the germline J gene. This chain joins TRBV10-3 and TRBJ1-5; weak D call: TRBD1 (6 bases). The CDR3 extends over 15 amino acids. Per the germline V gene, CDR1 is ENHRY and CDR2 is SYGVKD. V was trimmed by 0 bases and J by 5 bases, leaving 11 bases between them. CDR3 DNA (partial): TGTGCCATCAGTGAGTCGTCAGGGGAACATCAGCCCCAGCAT. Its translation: CAISESSGEHQPQH. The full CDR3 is CAISESSGEHQPQHF.

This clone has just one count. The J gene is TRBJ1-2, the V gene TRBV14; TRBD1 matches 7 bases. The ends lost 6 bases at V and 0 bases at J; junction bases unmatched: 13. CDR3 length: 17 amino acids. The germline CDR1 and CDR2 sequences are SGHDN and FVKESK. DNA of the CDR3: TGTGCCAGCAGTAAGTCGACAGGGTACCGATCTAACTATGGCTACACCTTC. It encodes CASSKSTGYRSNYGYTF.

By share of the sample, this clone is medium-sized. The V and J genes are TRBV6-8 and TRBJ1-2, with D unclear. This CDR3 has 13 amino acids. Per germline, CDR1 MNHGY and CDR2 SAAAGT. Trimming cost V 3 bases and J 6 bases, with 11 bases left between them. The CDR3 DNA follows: TGTGCCAGCAGTTATTCGGGGATCCATGGCTACACCTTC. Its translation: CASSYSGIHGYTF.

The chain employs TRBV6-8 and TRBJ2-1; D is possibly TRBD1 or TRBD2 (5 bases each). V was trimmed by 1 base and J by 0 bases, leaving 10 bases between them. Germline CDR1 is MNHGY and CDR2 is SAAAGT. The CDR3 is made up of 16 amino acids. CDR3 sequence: CASSYFPGSSYNEQFF. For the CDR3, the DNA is TGTGCCAGCAGTTACTTTCCAGGGAGCTCCTACAATGAGCAGTTCTTC.

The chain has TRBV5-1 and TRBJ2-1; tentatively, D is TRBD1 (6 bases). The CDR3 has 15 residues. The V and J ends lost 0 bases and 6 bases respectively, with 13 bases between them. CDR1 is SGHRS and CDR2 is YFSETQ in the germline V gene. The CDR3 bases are TGCGCCAGCAGCTTGGGTCCGGGACAAAGCAATGAGCAGTTCTTC. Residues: CASSLGPGQSNEQFF.

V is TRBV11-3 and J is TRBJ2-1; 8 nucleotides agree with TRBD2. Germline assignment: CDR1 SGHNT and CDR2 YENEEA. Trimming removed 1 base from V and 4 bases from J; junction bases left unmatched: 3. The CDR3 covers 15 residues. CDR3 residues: CASSLVLAAYNEQFF. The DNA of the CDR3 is TGTGCCAGCAGCTTAGTACTAGCGGCTTACAATGAGCAGTTCTTC. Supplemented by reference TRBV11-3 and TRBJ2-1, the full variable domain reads EAGVVQSPRYKIIEKKQPVAFWCNPISGHNTLYWYLQNLGQGPELLIRYENEEAVDDSQLPKDRFSAERLKGVDSTLKIQPAELGDSAVYLCASSLVLAAYNEQFFGPGTRLTVL.

In DNA form, the CDR3 reads TGTGCCAGCAAGCTGCGTGAGTGGACGTCGGACGAGCAGTACTTC. Translated, it gives CASKLREWTSDEQYF. The chain combines TRBV6-8 with TRBJ2-7; D not certain. Germline V gene lookup returns CDR1 MNHGY and CDR2 SAAAGT. The CDR3 spans 15 residues. V dropped 7 bases and J dropped 5 bases, with 21 bases sitting between them.

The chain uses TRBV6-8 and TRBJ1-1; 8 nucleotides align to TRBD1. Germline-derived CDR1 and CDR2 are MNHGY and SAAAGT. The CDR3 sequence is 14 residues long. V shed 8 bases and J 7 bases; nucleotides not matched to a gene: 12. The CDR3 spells CASGDRPPGGEAFF. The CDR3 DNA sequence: TGTGCCAGCGGGGACAGGCCCCCAGGGGGTGAAGCTTTCTTT.

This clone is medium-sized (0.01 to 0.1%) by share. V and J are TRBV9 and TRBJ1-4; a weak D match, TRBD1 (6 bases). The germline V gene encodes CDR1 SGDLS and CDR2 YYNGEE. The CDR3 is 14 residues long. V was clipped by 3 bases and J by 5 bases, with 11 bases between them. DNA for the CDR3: TGTGCCAGCAGCGCTACAGGGACCAATGAAAAACTGTTTTTT. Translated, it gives CASSATGTNEKLFF.

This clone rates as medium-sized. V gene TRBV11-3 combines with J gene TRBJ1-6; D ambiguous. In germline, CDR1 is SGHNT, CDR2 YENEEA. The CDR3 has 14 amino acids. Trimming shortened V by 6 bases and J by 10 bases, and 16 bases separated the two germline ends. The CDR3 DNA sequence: TGTGCCAGCAGTCGTAATTCGCGGGGATCACCCCTCCACTTT. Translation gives CASSRNSRGSPLHF. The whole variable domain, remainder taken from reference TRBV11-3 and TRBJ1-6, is EAGVVQSPRYKIIEKKQPVAFWCNPISGHNTLYWYLQNLGQGPELLIRYENEEAVDDSQLPKDRFSAERLKGVDSTLKIQPAELGDSAVYLCASSRNSRGSPLHFGNGTRLTVT.

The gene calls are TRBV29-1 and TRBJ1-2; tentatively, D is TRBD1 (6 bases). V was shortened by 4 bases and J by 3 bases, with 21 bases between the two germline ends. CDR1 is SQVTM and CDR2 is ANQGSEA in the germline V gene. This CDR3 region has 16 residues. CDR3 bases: TGCAGCGTTGCGGGCGGGGGGCGAAGGGGCGACTATGGCTACACCTTC. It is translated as CSVAGGGRRGDYGYTF.

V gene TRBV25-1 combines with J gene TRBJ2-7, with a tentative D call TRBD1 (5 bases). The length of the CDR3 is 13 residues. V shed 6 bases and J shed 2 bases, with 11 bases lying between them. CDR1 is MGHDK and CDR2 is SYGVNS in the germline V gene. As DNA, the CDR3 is TGTGCCAGCAGCTCTAGGGGTACCTACGAGCAGTACTTC. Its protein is CASSSRGTYEQYF.

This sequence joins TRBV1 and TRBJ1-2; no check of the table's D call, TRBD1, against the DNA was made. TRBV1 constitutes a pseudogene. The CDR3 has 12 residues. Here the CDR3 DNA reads TGCGCCAGCAGCTATGGACAGGATGGCTACACCTTC. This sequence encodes CASSYGQDGYTF.

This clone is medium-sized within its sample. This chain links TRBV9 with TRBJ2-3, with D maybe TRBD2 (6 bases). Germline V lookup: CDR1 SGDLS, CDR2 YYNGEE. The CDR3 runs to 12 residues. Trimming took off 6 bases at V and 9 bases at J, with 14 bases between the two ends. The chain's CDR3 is CASIPPGGTQYF. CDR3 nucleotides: TGTGCCAGCATCCCCCCCGGGGGAACGCAGTATTTT. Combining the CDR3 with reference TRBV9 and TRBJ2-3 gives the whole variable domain DSGVTQTPKHLITATGQRVTLRCSPRSGDLSVYWYQQSLDQGLQFLIQYYNGEERAKGNILERFSAQQFPDLHSELNLSSLELGDSALYFCASIPPGGTQYFGPGTRLTVL.

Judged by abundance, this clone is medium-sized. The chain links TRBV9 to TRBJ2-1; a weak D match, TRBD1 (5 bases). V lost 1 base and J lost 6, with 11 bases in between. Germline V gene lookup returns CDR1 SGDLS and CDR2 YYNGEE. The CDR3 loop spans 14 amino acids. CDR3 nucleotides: TGTGCCAGCAGCGTAAAGTGGCAGGGCAATGAGCAGTTCTTC. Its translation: CASSVKWQGNEQFF.

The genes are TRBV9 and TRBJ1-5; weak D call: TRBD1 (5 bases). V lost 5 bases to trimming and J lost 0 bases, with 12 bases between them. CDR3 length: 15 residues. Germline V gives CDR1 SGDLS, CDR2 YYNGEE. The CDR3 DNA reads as TGTGCCAGCAGTGAGGGGATTCCTAGCAATCAGCCCCAGCATTTT. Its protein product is CASSEGIPSNQPQHF.

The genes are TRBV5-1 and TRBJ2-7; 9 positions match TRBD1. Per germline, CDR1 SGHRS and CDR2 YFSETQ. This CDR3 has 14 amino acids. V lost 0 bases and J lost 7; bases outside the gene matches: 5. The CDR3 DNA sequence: TGCGCCAGCAGCTTGGAACAGGGGGCCAGGGAGCAGTACTTC. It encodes CASSLEQGAREQYF.

CDR3 nucleotide sequence: TGCGCCAGCAGCTTGGCACCCGGGACAGAACGGAACACTGAAGCTTTCTTT. This encodes CASSLAPGTERNTEAFF. This chain joins TRBV5-1 and TRBJ1-1; 7 nucleotides agree with TRBD1. This CDR3 region has 17 residues. The germline CDR1 and CDR2 sequences are SGHRS and YFSETQ. Germline trimming cut 0 bases from V and 1 base from J; bases unmatched to any gene: 9. Based on the CDR3 plus reference TRBV5-1 and TRBJ1-1, the full variable domain is KAGVTQTPRYLIKTRGQQVTLSCSPISGHRSVSWYQQTPGQGLQFLFEYFSETQRNKGNFPGRFSGRQFSNSRSEMNVSTLELGDSALYLCASSLAPGTERNTEAFFGQGTRLTVV.

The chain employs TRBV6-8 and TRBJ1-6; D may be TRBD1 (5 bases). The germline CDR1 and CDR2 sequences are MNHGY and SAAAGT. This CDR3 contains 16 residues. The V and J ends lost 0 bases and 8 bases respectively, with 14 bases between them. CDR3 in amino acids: CASSYSSIRAHSPLHF. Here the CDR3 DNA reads TGTGCCAGCAGTTACTCGAGTATCAGGGCGCATTCACCCCTCCACTTT.

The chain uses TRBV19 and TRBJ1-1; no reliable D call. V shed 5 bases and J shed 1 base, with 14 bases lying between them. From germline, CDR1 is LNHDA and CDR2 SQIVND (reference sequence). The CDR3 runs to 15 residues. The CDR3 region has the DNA TGTGCCAGTAGTCCCGACATTCCAGGGAACACTGAAGCTTTCTTT. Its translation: CASSPDIPGNTEAFF.